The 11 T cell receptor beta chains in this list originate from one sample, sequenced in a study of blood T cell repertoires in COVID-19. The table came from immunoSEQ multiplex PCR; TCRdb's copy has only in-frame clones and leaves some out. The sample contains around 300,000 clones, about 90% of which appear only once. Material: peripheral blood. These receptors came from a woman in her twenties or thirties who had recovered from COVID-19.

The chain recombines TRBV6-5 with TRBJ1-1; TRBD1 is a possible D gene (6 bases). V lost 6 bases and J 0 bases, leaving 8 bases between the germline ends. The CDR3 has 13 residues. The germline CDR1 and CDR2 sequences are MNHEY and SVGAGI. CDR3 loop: CASRGQLNTEAFF. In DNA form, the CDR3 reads TGTGCCAGCAGGGGACAACTGAACACTGAAGCTTTCTTT.

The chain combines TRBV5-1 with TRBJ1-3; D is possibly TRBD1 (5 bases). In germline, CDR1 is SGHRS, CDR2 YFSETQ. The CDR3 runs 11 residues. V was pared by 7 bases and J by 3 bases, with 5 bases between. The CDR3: CASQGGNTIYF. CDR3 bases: TGCGCCAGCCAGGGTGGAAACACCATATATTTT.

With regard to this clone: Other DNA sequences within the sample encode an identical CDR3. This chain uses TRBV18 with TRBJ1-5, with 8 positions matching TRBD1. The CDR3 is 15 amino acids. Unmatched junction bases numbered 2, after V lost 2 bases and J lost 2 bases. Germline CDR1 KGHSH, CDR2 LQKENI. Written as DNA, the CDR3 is TGTGCCAGCTCACCAGACAGGGGAGGCAATCAGCCCCAGCATTTT. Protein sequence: CASSPDRGGNQPQHF.

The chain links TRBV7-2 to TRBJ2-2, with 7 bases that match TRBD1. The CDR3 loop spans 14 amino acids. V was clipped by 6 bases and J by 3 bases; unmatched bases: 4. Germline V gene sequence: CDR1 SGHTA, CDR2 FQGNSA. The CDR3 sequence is CASSRQGYTGELFF. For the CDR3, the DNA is TGTGCCAGCAGTCGACAGGGATACACCGGGGAGCTGTTTTTT.

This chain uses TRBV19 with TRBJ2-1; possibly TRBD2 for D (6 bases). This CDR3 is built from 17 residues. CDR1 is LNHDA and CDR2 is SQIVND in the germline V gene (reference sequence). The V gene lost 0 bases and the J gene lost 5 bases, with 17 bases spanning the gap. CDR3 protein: CASSIDRFRTINNEQFF. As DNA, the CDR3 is TGTGCCAGTAGTATAGATCGGTTTCGGACTATAAACAATGAGCAGTTCTTC. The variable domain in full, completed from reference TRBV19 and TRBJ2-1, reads DGGITQSPKYLFRKEGQNVTLSCEQNLNHDAMYWYRQDPGQGLRLIYYSQIVNDFQKGDIAEGYSVSREKKESFPLTVTSAQKNPTAFYLCASSIDRFRTINNEQFFGPGTRLTVL.

CDR3 bases: TGTGCCAGCAGCCTGGGGACAGGGCCCAATCAGCCCCAGCATTTT. Its translation is CASSLGTGPNQPQHF. The V and J genes are TRBV5-6 and TRBJ1-5, with 9 bases matching TRBD1. This CDR3 comprises 15 residues. V shed 4 bases and J 3 bases; nucleotides not matched to a gene: 5. The germline V gene has CDR1 SGHDT and CDR2 YYEEEE.

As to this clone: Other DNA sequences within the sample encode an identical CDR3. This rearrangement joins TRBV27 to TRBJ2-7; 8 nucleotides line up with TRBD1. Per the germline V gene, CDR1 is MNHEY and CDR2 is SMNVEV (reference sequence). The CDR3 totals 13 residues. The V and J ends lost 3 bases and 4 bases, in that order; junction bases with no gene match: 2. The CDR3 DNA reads TGTGCCAGCAGTTTTGGACAGGGTTACGAGCAGTACTTC. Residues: CASSFGQGYEQYF.

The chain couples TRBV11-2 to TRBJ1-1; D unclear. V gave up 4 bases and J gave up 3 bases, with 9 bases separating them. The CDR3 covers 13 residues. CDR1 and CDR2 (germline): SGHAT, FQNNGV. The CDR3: CASSSRGYTEAFF. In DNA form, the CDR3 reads TGTGCCAGCAGCTCGAGAGGGTACACTGAAGCTTTCTTT.

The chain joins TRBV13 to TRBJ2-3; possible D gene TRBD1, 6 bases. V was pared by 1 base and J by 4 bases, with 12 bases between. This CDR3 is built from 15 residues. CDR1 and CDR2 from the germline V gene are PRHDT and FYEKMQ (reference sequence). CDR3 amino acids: CASSLDGGGADTQYF. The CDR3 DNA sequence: TGTGCCAGCAGCTTAGATGGGGGCGGCGCAGATACGCAGTATTTT.

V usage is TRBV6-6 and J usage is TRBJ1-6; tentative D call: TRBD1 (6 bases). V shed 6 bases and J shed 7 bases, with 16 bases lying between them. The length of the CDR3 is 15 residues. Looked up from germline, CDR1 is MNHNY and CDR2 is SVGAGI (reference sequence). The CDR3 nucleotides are TGTGCCAGCAGGTCTATCGACAGGCGGAATTCACCCCTCCACTTT. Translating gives CASRSIDRRNSPLHF.

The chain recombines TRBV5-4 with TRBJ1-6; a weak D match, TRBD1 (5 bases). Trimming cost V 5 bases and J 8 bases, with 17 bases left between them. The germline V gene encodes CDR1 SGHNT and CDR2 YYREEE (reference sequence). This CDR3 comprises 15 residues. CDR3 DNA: TGTGCCAGCAGGGATGCGGTCAGGGAGGATTCACCCCTCCACTTT. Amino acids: CASRDAVREDSPLHF.